These 18 T cell receptor beta chains were sequenced from one sample in a study of PD-1 blockade in mismatch repair-deficient tumors. Clones were read by immunoSEQ multiplex PCR, and TCRdb kept only the in-frame ones, dropping some. Of around 30,000 clones listed, 80% are singletons. The input for sequencing was PBMCs, taken around 6 weeks after starting pembrolizumab. The receptors were gathered from an adult with mismatch repair-deficient cancer.

The CDR3 is CASSLRGRASYEQYF. CDR3 DNA: TGTGCCAGCAGTTTAAGGGGCAGAGCCTCCTACGAGCAGTACTTC. The chain carries TRBV28 and TRBJ2-7, with a tentative D call TRBD1 (5 bases). Per germline, CDR1 MDHEN and CDR2 SYDVKM. The CDR3 loop spans 15 amino acids. V was pared by 2 bases and J by 0 bases, with 11 bases between.

CDR3 sequence reads: CASSFPSQEKLFF. The CDR3 DNA reads as TGTGCCAGCAGTTTCCCGTCCCAGGAAAAACTGTTTTTT. This chain links TRBV28 with TRBJ1-4; unclear D gene. This CDR3 is built from 13 residues. Germline CDR1 reads MDHEN; CDR2 reads SYDVKM. V shed 3 bases and J shed 8 bases, with 10 bases lying between them.

V and J are TRBV6-5 and TRBJ2-7, with D tentatively TRBD2 (6 bases). This CDR3 has 14 residues. The germline V gene encodes CDR1 MNHEY and CDR2 SVGAGI. V dropped 3 bases and J dropped 3 bases, with 12 bases sitting between them. CDR3 coding DNA: TGTGCCAGCAGTTATGAGGGAGGCGACTACGAGCAGTACTTC. This sequence encodes CASSYEGGDYEQYF.

A single count supports this clone. The gene calls are TRBV2 and TRBJ1-5; weak D call: TRBD1 (5 bases). Germline-derived CDR1 and CDR2 are SNHLY and FYNNEI. This CDR3 contains 14 residues. V lost 3 bases and J lost 2, with 8 bases in between. DNA for the CDR3: TGTGCCAGCAGTGACGGAGGGGGCAATCAGCCCCAGCATTTT. Its protein is CASSDGGGNQPQHF.

The chain carries TRBV5-4 and TRBJ2-3; 7 bases map to TRBD2. CDR1 and CDR2 from the germline V gene are SGHNT and YYREEE (reference sequence). The CDR3 covers 15 residues. Germline trimming cut 4 bases from V and 6 bases from J; bases unmatched to any gene: 11. The CDR3 region is CASSLRTSRGDTQYF. CDR3 in DNA: TGTGCCAGCAGCCTCAGGACTAGTCGAGGGGATACGCAGTATTTT.

The sample holds a few counts of this clone. The chain recombines TRBV7-8 with TRBJ2-7; TRBD2 matches at 13 bases. The V segment lost 5 bases and the J segment 5 bases; nucleotides outside the gene matches: 6. This CDR3 region has 15 residues. Germline loops: CDR1 SGHVS, CDR2 FQNEAQ. The DNA of the CDR3 is TGTGCCAGCAGCACGCGACTAGCGGGAGGCCACGAGCAGTACTTC. Translation gives CASSTRLAGGHEQYF.

This clone appeared once. The genes are TRBV6-6 and TRBJ1-3; possibly TRBD1 for D (5 bases). Germline lookup yields CDR1 MNHNY and CDR2 SVGAGI (reference sequence). CDR3 length: 13 amino acids. Trimming removed 5 bases from V and 4 bases from J, with 9 bases in between. The CDR3 DNA is TGTGCCAGCAGTCAACGACAGGGAAACACCATATATTTT. This translates into CASSQRQGNTIYF.

This sequence joins TRBV6-1 and TRBJ1-1, with TRBD1 matching 8 bases. This CDR3 is built from 15 residues. V shed 3 bases and J 0 bases; nucleotides not matched to a gene: 3. CDR1 is MNHNS, CDR2 SASEGT, per germline. DNA for the CDR3: TGTGCCAGCAGTGACAGGGGGCGGGTGAACACTGAAGCTTTCTTT. Translating it yields CASSDRGRVNTEAFF.

This clone has more than one count but fewer than ten. V and J are TRBV5-6 and TRBJ1-4; the D is unclear. CDR1 is SGHDT, CDR2 YYEEEE, per germline. The CDR3 has 16 amino acids. V was shortened by 0 bases and J by 0 bases, with 9 bases between the two germline ends. DNA of the CDR3: TGTGCCAGCAGCTTGGGGTGGGCTTCAACTAATGAAAAACTGTTTTTT. Its translation is CASSLGWASTNEKLFF.

The chain carries TRBV7-8 and TRBJ1-5; tentatively, D is TRBD1 (5 bases). Trimming stripped 1 base from V and 1 base from J, with 11 bases between. CDR1 and CDR2 from the germline V gene are SGHVS and FQNEAQ. This CDR3 has 16 amino acids. CDR3 loop: CASSLEVPGSNQPQHF. The CDR3 DNA follows: TGTGCCAGCAGCTTAGAAGTTCCAGGGAGCAATCAGCCCCAGCATTTT.

The chain couples TRBV5-1 to TRBJ2-7, with 14 bases matching TRBD2. CDR1 and CDR2 from the germline V gene are SGHRS and YFSETQ. V trimming: 4 bases; J trimming: 3 bases; junction bases outside the gene matches: 3. The CDR3 covers 15 residues. The CDR3 DNA reads TGCGCCAGCAGCAGGGGACTAGCGGGAGTCTACGAGCAGTACTTC. This gives the protein CASSRGLAGVYEQYF.

The V gene is TRBV7-2, the J gene TRBJ2-3; perhaps TRBD1 as D (5 bases). The CDR3 contains 16 residues. V lost 1 base to trimming and J lost 0 bases, with 11 bases between them. From germline, CDR1 is SGHTA and CDR2 FQGNSA. The CDR3 loop is CASSLVHGASTDTQYF. CDR3 DNA: TGTGCCAGCAGCTTAGTTCATGGGGCTAGCACAGATACGCAGTATTTT.

The chain combines TRBV5-1 with TRBJ2-5, with a weak D call TRBD1 (8 bases). V lost 2 bases to trimming and J lost 5 bases, with 13 bases between them. The CDR3 consists of 14 residues. The germline V gene has CDR1 SGHRS and CDR2 YFSETQ. The CDR3 DNA reads as TGCGCCAGCAGCTTTGGACAGGGAGGGGAGACCCAGTACTTC. Translating it yields CASSFGQGGETQYF. The whole variable domain, remainder taken from reference TRBV5-1 and TRBJ2-5, is KAGVTQTPRYLIKTRGQQVTLSCSPISGHRSVSWYQQTPGQGLQFLFEYFSETQRNKGNFPGRFSGRQFSNSRSEMNVSTLELGDSALYLCASSFGQGGETQYFGPGTRLLVL.

This clone has only a few counts. V and J are TRBV6-5 and TRBJ1-6, with D hard to call. The germline CDR1 and CDR2 sequences are MNHEY and SVGAGI. The V gene lost 2 bases and the J gene lost 5 bases, with 13 bases spanning the gap. This CDR3 contains 16 residues. The CDR3 reads CASSYTGRTDNSPLHF. CDR3 nucleotides: TGTGCCAGCAGTTACACGGGGAGGACGGATAATTCACCCCTCCACTTT.

The rearrangement uses TRBV2 and TRBJ2-7, with D possibly matching TRBD2 (5 bases). This CDR3 has 13 residues. V was pared by 6 bases and J by 3 bases, with 12 bases between. CDR1 is SNHLY, CDR2 FYNNEI, per germline. In nucleotides, the CDR3 is TGTGCCAGCAGGACGGGAATATACTACGAGCAGTACTTC. Its translation: CASRTGIYYEQYF. Drawing the rest from reference TRBV2 and TRBJ2-7, the complete variable domain is EPEVTQTPSHQVTQMGQEVILRCVPISNHLYFYWYRQILGQKVEFLVSFYNNEISEKSEIFDDQFSVERPDGSNFTLKIRSTKLEDSAMYFCASRTGIYYEQYFGPGTRLTVT.

This clone appeared a few times. The rearrangement uses TRBV7-9 and TRBJ2-7, with 7 bases that match TRBD2. Germline trimming cut 5 bases from V and 2 bases from J; bases unmatched to any gene: 12. Germline assignment: CDR1 SEHNR and CDR2 FQNEAQ (reference sequence). The CDR3 runs to 16 residues. CDR3 region: CASSHVGGYGAYEQYF. DNA of the CDR3: TGTGCCAGCAGCCATGTGGGGGGGTATGGAGCCTACGAGCAGTACTTC.

The rearrangement links TRBV5-1 to TRBJ1-4; 9 nucleotides line up with TRBD1. This CDR3 is 15 amino acids long. The J segment lost 5 bases and the V segment lost 3 bases, leaving 5 bases of the junction unmatched. Germline CDR1 and CDR2: SGHRS and YFSETQ. DNA for the CDR3: TGCGCCAGCAGCTGGGGACAGGGCCAAAATGAAAAACTGTTTTTT. This codes for CASSWGQGQNEKLFF.

The V and J genes are TRBV19 and TRBJ2-5; 9 bases agree with TRBD1. This CDR3 contains 13 residues. The J segment lost 3 bases and the V segment lost 8 bases, leaving 4 bases of the junction unmatched. Germline-derived CDR1 and CDR2 are LNHDA and SQIVND (reference sequence). CDR3 nucleotide sequence: TGTGCCAGTTCCCGGGACAGGGAAGAGACCCAGTACTTC. Its protein is CASSRDREETQYF.